The next 20 T cell receptor beta chains were all read from a single sample in a study of vaccination and CD4 T cells after COVID-19. As for treatment: approximately 10-day PBMC culture with coronavirus spike peptide pools or control peptides (ViraFEST assay). For these receptors, no antigen is known. Sequenced with the Oncomine TCR Beta short-read assay was DNA taken from cultured CD4+ T cells. Using its own MiXCR run on the PCR reads, TCRdb lists one record per CDR3 protein. The repertoire holds 20,000 or so distinct CDR3 sequences, 58% seen once, with over 5% in the top ten. The sequencing here drew on CD4+ T cells from blood, cultured in vitro, taken before SARS-CoV-2 vaccination. Source of these receptors: a human donor who had recovered from COVID-19.

This clonotype was recorded a few times. The CDR3 DNA reads TGCAGTGCTAGAGATCTGTTTTCCGGGGAAAACTACGAGCAGTACTTC. It codes for CSARDLFSGENYEQYF. J is TRBJ2-7 and V is TRBV20-1, with D possibly being TRBD2 (5 bases). V shed 0 bases and J shed 3 bases, with 18 bases lying between them. CDR1 and CDR2 from the germline V gene are DFQATT and SNEGSKA (reference sequence). CDR3 length: 16 residues.

This clonotype appeared a few times. The V call is TRBV15, the J call TRBJ1-4; D not certain. Germline CDR1 reads LNHNV; CDR2 reads YYDKDF (reference sequence). The CDR3 runs 15 residues. V lost 2 bases, J lost 1 base, and 8 bases lay in between. This CDR3 is CATSRRLVTNEKLFF. CDR3 nucleotides: TGTGCCACCAGCAGACGCCTCGTAACTAATGAAAAACTGTTTTTT.

The V and J genes are TRBV28 and TRBJ1-2; no clear D gene. V shed 6 bases and J shed 1 base, with 9 bases lying between them. The CDR3 has 13 amino acids. Looked up from germline, CDR1 is MDHEN and CDR2 is SYDVKM. CDR3 residues: CASRGTGNYGYTF. Here the CDR3 DNA reads TGTGCCAGCAGAGGAACGGGTAACTATGGCTACACCTTC.

The chain uses TRBV28 and TRBJ2-2; TRBD2 matches at 7 bases. The CDR3 totals 15 residues. Germline V gene sequence: CDR1 MDHEN, CDR2 SYDVKM. The V and J ends lost 5 bases and 6 bases, in that order; junction bases with no gene match: 9. The chain's CDR3 is CASSTPGEGSGELFF. CDR3 nucleotide sequence: TGTGCCAGCAGTACTCCGGGGGAGGGTTCCGGGGAGCTGTTTTTT.

The chain employs TRBV27 and TRBJ2-7, with 9 bases identical to TRBD1. Germline V lookup: CDR1 MNHEY, CDR2 SMNVEV (reference sequence). Trimming at V came to 5 bases and at J to 4 bases, leaving 9 bases not matched to a gene. This CDR3 contains 15 residues. DNA for the CDR3: TGTGCCAGCAGTCCTCCGGGACAGGGACTGTACGAGCAGTACTTC. It yields the protein CASSPPGQGLYEQYF.

V and J are TRBV6-2 or TRBV6-3 and TRBJ1-5; D is ambiguous. Germline CDR1 MNHEY, CDR2 SVGEGT. CDR3 length equals 15 residues. Trimming left V 6 bases short and J 2 bases short, with 14 bases between. CDR3 nucleotide sequence: TGTGCCAGCAGACGACACCTAAGGGGCAATCAGCCCCAGCATTTT. Its protein product is CASRRHLRGNQPQHF.

This chain uses TRBV7-2 with TRBJ2-1, with TRBD2 identical over 7 bases. There are 14 residues in the CDR3. Germline V gene data show CDR1 as SGHTA and CDR2 as FQGNSA. J was trimmed by 6 bases and V by 3 bases; bases with no gene match: 5. This chain's CDR3 is CASSFGGSSNEQFF. For the CDR3, the DNA is TGTGCCAGCAGCTTCGGCGGGAGCAGCAATGAGCAGTTCTTC.

The V call is TRBV2, the J call TRBJ2-2; 9 bases map to TRBD2. V shed 3 bases and J 7 bases; nucleotides not matched to a gene: 9. This CDR3 comprises 16 residues. Germline lookup yields CDR1 SNHLY and CDR2 FYNNEI. The CDR3, as DNA: TGTGCCAGCAGTGAGCGGATAGCGGGAGCCAACGGGGAGCTGTTTTTT. Its translation is CASSERIAGANGELFF.

This clonotype was seen once. The chain couples TRBV28 to TRBJ2-3; D is ambiguous. CDR1 is MDHEN, CDR2 SYDVKM, per germline. Deletions cut 5 bases from V and 2 bases from J, with 11 bases between. There are 14 residues in the CDR3. The CDR3 DNA reads as TGTGCCAGCAGTCCCCGAAGTCCCACAGATACGCAGTATTTT. The encoded protein is CASSPRSPTDTQYF.

There are a few counts of this clonotype. The chain uses TRBV7-2 and TRBJ2-1; no reliable D call. The ends were cut back, 1 base at V and 4 bases at J, with 11 bases in the middle. There are 15 residues in the CDR3. Germline V lookup: CDR1 SGHTA, CDR2 FQGNSA. CDR3 nucleotides: TGTGCCAGCAGCTTAGGTAGGACCCCGTACAATGAGCAGTTCTTC. This encodes CASSLGRTPYNEQFF.

V and J are TRBV20-1 and TRBJ2-3; 8 positions agree with TRBD2. Germline V gene lookup returns CDR1 DFQATT and CDR2 SNEGSKA (reference sequence). Unmatched junction bases numbered 7, after V lost 3 bases and J lost 5 bases. The CDR3 has 14 amino acids. CDR3 in DNA: TGCAGTGCTAGCGGGGGGGAGGGAATAGATACGCAGTATTTT. This codes for CSASGGEGIDTQYF.

The chain couples TRBV15 to TRBJ2-2, with 12 bases fitting TRBD2. Germline CDR1 and CDR2: LNHNV and YYDKDF (reference sequence). This CDR3 is built from 17 residues. V lost 3 bases to trimming and J lost 3 bases; unmatched junction nucleotides: 5. For the CDR3, the DNA is TGTGCCACCAGCAGGGACACTAGCGGGAGGCACACCGGGGAGCTGTTTTTT. Residues: CATSRDTSGRHTGELFF.

There are a few counts of this clonotype. The genes are TRBV6-2 or TRBV6-3 and TRBJ2-7, with TRBD2 matching over 7 bases. Trimming took 1 base from V and 6 from J; bases not matched to a gene: 9. There are 15 residues in the CDR3. CDR1 is MNHEY, CDR2 SVGEGT, per germline. As DNA, the CDR3 is TGTGCCAGCAGTTACTTCGGCGGGAGATCCGGCGAGCAGTACTTC. Translating it yields CASSYFGGRSGEQYF.

The rearrangement joins TRBV5-4 to TRBJ2-1, with TRBD1 matching 7 bases. The CDR3 consists of 16 residues. CDR1 is SGHNT and CDR2 is YYREEE in the germline V gene (reference sequence). With V trimmed by 7 bases and J by 2 bases, 12 bases remained unmatched. The CDR3 sequence is CASGTGAPTPYNEQFF. The CDR3 region has the DNA TGTGCCAGCGGCACAGGGGCTCCCACCCCCTACAATGAGCAGTTCTTC.

This sequence joins TRBV4-1 and TRBJ1-2; D not certain. Germline CDR1 MGHRA, CDR2 YSYEKL. V shed 1 base and J shed 5 bases, with 14 bases lying between them. The CDR3 spans 15 residues. The CDR3 here is CASSQGGSKAYGYTF. The CDR3 nucleotides are TGCGCCAGCAGCCAAGGCGGCTCGAAAGCGTATGGCTACACCTTC.

This sequence joins TRBV20-1 and TRBJ2-5, with D perhaps matching TRBD1 (5 bases). V lost 3 bases and J 2 bases, leaving 10 bases between the germline ends. Germline V gene sequence: CDR1 DFQATT, CDR2 SNEGSKA (reference sequence). This CDR3 is built from 13 residues. CDR3: CSASRVAQETQYF. The CDR3 DNA follows: TGCAGTGCTAGCAGGGTTGCGCAAGAGACCCAGTACTTC.

This clonotype appeared a few times. CDR3 coding DNA: TGCAGTGCTAGATATAGCGGGGCCCAAGAGACCCAGTACTTC. It encodes CSARYSGAQETQYF. The genes are TRBV20-1 and TRBJ2-5; 8 nucleotides align to TRBD2. The CDR3 has 14 residues. With 2 bases clipped from V and 1 base from J, the junction kept 3 bases outside the gene matches. Per the germline V gene, CDR1 is DFQATT and CDR2 is SNEGSKA (reference sequence).

V usage is TRBV12-3 or TRBV12-4 and J usage is TRBJ1-6; the D is unclear. The CDR3 has 13 amino acids. V was trimmed by 8 bases and J by 0 bases, leaving 5 bases between them. CDR3 nucleotides: TGTGCCAGCCGGGACTCCTATAATTCACCCCTCCACTTT. Its protein is CASRDSYNSPLHF.

This clonotype came up once. This chain connects TRBV9 to TRBJ1-2; D ambiguous. The germline V and J ends were trimmed by 4 bases and 7 bases, with 14 bases remaining between them. CDR1 and CDR2 (germline): SGDLS, YYNGEE. The CDR3 sequence is 13 residues long. The CDR3 DNA reads as TGTGCCAGCAGCTCGACACCCTCGGGTGGCTACACCTTC. Its translation: CASSSTPSGGYTF.

The J gene is TRBJ2-7, the V gene TRBV7-9; 11 positions agree with TRBD2. Unmatched junction bases numbered 8, after V lost 5 bases and J lost 2 bases. Germline V lookup: CDR1 SEHNR, CDR2 FQNEAQ (reference sequence). The CDR3 extends over 16 amino acids. CDR3 amino acids: CASSPHKTSGAYEQYF. CDR3 bases: TGTGCCAGCAGCCCCCATAAGACTAGCGGGGCCTACGAGCAGTACTTC.